This TCR beta chain was recovered during a study of CD8 T cells in Susac syndrome. CD8+ and CD4+ blood T cells underwent TCR beta sequencing. Reverse transcription of roughly 0.45 to 1 ug RNA was carried out with random hexamers. Across 54 Vbeta and 13 Jbeta, TCR beta CDR3 was amplified with immunoSEQ multiplex PCR. MiXCR, applied by TCRdb to the immunoSEQ multiplex PCR reads, yields one record per CDR3 protein. The profile shows about 120,000 distinct CDR3 sequences, roughly 94% of them singletons. The CDR3 loop spans 16 amino acids. CDR1 is LGHDT and CDR2 is YNNKEL in the germline V gene (reference sequence). Trimming stripped 6 bases from V and 4 bases from J, with 19 bases between.

Sequenced input: CD4+ T cells from PBMCs. V usage is TRBV3-1 and J usage is TRBJ2-1; D might be TRBD2 (5 bases). The clonotype originates from a human donor in good health. Written as DNA, the CDR3 is TGTGCCAGCAGTCCTCCCGCGGGCATACCTTACAATGAGCAGTTCTTC. Protein: CASSPPAGIPYNEQFF.